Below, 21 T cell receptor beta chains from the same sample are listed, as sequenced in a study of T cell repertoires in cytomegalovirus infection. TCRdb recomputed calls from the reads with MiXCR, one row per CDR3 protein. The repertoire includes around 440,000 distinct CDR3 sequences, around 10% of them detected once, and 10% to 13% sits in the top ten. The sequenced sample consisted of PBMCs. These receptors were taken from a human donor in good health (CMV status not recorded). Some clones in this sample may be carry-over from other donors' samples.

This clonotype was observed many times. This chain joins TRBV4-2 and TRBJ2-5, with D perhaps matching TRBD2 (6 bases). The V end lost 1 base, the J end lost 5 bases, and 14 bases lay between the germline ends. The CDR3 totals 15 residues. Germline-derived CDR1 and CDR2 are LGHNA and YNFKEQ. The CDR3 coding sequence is TGTGCCAGCAGCCAAGGATCAGCGGGCGGGGAGACCCAGTACTTC. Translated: CASSQGSAGGETQYF.

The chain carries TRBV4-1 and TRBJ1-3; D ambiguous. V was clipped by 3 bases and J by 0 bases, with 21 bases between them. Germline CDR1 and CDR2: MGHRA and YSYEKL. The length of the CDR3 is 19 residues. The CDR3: CASSQTNLGGDSSGNTIYF. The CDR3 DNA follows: TGCGCCAGCAGCCAGACCAACCTTGGCGGTGATAGCTCTGGAAACACCATATATTTT.

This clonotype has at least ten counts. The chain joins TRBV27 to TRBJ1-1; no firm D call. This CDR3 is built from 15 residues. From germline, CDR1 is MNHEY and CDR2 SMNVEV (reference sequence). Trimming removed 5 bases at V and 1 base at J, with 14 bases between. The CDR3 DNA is TGTGCCAGCAGTCCTCGAAAGGCAGAGAACACTGAAGCTTTCTTT. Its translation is CASSPRKAENTEAFF.

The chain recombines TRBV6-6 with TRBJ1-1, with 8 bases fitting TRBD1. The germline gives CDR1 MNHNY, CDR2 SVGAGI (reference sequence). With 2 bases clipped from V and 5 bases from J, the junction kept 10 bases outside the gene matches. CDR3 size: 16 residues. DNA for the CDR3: TGTGCCAGCAGTTACCCTACGACAGGGGTTCGGACTGAAGCTTTCTTT. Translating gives CASSYPTTGVRTEAFF.

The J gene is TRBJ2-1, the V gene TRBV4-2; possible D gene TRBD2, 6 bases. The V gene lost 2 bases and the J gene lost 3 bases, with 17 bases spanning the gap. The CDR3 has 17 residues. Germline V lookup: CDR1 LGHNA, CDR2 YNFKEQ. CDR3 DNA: TGTGCCAGCAGCCAAATGACTGAGACTAGAGACTACAATGAGCAGTTCTTC. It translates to CASSQMTETRDYNEQFF.

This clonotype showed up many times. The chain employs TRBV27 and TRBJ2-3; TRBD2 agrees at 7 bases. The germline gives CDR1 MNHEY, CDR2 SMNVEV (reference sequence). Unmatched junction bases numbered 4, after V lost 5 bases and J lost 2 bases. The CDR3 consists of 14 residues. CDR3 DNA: TGTGCCAGCAGTACACTAGCGAACACAGATACGCAGTATTTT. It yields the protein CASSTLANTDTQYF.

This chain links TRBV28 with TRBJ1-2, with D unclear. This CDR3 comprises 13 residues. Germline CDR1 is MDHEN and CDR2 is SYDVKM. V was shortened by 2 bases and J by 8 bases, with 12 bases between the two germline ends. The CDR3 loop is CASSLPEWPGYTF. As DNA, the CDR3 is TGTGCCAGCAGTTTACCCGAGTGGCCGGGCTACACCTTC.

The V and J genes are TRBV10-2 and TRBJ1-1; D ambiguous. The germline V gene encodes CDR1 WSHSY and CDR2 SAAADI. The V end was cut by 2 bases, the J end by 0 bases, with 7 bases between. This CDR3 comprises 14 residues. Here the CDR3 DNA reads TGCGCCAGCAGTGAGCTGGGGTTGAACACTGAAGCTTTCTTT. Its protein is CASSELGLNTEAFF.

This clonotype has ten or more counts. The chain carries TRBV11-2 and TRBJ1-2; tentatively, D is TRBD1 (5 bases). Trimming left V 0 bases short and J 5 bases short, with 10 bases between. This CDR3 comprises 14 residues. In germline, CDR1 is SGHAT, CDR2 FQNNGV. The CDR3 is CASSLEGRPYGYTF. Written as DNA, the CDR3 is TGTGCCAGCAGCTTAGAGGGACGGCCTTATGGCTACACCTTC.

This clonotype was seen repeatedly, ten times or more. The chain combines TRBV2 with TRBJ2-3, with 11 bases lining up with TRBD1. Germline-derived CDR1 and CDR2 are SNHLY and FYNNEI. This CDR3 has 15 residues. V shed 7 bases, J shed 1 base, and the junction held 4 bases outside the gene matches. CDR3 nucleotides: TGTGCCAGCACTGGGGACAGGGGGGGCACAGATACGCAGTATTTT. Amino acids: CASTGDRGGTDTQYF.

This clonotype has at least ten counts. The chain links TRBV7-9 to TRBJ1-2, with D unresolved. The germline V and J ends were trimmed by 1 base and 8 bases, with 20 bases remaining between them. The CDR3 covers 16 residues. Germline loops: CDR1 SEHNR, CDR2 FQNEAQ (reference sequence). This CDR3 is CASSLGISAEARGYTF. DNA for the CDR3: TGTGCCAGCAGCTTAGGGATTTCTGCGGAAGCCAGAGGCTACACCTTC.

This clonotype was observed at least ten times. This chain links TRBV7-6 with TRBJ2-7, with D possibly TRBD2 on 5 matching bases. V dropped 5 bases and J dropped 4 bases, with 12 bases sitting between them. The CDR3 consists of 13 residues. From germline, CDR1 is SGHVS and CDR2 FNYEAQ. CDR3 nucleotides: TGTGCCAGCAGCCTCCGTATAGCGTACGAGCAGTACTTC. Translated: CASSLRIAYEQYF. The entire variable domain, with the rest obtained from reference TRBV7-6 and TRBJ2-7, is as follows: GAGVSQSPRYKVTKRGQDVALRCDPISGHVSLYWYRQALGQGPEFLTYFNYEAQQDKSGLPNDRFSAERPEGSISTLTIQRTEQRDSAMYRCASSLRIAYEQYFGPGTRLTVT.

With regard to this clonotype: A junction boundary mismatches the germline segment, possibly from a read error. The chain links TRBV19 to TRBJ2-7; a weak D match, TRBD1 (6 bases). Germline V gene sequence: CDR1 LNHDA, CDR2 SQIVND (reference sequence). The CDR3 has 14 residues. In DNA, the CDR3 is TGTGTCAGTAGTATTAGGGGGACGGTCTACGAGCAGTACTTC. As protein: CVSSIRGTVYEQYF.

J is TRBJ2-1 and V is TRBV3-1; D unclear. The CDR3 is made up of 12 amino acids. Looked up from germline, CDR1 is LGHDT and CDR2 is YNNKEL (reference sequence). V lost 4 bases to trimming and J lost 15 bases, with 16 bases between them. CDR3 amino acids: CASSPGRVRTFF. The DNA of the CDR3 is TGTGCCAGCAGCCCCGGGCGCGTCCGGACGTTCTTC.

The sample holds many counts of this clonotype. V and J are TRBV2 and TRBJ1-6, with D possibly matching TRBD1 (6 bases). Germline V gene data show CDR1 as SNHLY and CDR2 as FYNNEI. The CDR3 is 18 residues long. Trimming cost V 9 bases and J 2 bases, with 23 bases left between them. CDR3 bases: TGTGCCAGTGAAAGCCGGGACATCGCCTCCGCCTATAATTCACCCCTCCACTTT. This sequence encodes CASESRDIASAYNSPLHF.

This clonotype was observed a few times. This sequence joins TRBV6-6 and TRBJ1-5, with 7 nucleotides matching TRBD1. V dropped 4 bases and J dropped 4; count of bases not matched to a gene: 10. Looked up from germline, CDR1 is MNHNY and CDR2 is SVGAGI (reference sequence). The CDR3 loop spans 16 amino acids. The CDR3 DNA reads TGTGCCAGCAGTTCTCCCGGACAGGCAGAGAATCAGCCCCAGCATTTT. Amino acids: CASSSPGQAENQPQHF.

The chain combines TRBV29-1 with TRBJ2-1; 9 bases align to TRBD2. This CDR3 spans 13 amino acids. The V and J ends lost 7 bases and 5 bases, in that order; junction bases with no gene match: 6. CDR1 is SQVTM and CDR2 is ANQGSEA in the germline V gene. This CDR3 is CSGGTSRHNEQFF. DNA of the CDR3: TGCAGCGGCGGGACTAGCAGACACAATGAGCAGTTCTTC.

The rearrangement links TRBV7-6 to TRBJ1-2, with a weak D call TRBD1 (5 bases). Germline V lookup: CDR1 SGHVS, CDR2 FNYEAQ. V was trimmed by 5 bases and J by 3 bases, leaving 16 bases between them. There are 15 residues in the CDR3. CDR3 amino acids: CASSREAGTDYGYTF. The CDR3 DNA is TGTGCCAGCAGCCGAGAGGCCGGGACGGACTATGGCTACACCTTC.

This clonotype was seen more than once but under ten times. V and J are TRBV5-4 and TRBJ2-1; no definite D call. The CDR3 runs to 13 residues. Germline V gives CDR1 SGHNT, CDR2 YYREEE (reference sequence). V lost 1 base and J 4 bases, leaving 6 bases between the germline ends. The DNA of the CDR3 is TGTGCCAGCAGCTTGAAAGCTTACAATGAGCAGTTCTTC. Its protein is CASSLKAYNEQFF.

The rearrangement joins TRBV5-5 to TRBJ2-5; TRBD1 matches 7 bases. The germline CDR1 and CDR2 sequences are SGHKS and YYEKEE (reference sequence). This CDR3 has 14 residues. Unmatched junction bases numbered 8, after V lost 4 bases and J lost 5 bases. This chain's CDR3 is CASSDRQGLETQYF. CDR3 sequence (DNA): TGTGCCAGCAGCGATAGACAGGGTTTGGAGACCCAGTACTTC.

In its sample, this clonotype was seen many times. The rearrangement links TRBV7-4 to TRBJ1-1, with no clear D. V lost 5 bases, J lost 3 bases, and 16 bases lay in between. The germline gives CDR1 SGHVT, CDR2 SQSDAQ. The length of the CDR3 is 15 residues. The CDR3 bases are TGTGCCAGCAGCCCCCAAGACATAAGGGACACTGAAGCTTTCTTT. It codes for CASSPQDIRDTEAFF.